One and the same sample provided the 4 T cell receptor beta chains below, sequenced in a study of shared T cell receptors in the human thymus. The repertoire was sequenced with immunoSEQ multiplex PCR; TCRdb's copy has only in-frame clones and lacks some. Of hundreds of thousands of clones in the sample, 88% are singletons; the top ten hold 0.0095% to 0.012%. These records were also assigned to another study, of human thymus T cells.

The sample was thymocytes. These receptors originate from a boy under two years old with a congenital heart defect.

V usage is TRBV19 and J usage is TRBJ1-5, with D maybe TRBD1 (5 bases). Germline V gives CDR1 LNHDA, CDR2 SQIVND (reference sequence). This CDR3 is built from 14 residues. V lost 6 bases and J 2 bases, leaving 11 bases between the germline ends. The CDR3 here is CASRPLRGNQPQHF. The CDR3 coding sequence is TGTGCCAGTAGGCCCCTCAGGGGCAATCAGCCCCAGCATTTT. The full variable domain, its missing parts supplied by reference TRBV19 and TRBJ1-5, is DGGITQSPKYLFRKEGQNVTLSCEQNLNHDAMYWYRQDPGQGLRLIYYSQIVNDFQKGDIAEGYSVSREKKESFPLTVTSAQKNPTAFYLCASRPLRGNQPQHFGDGTRLSIL.

The chain carries TRBV27 and TRBJ2-2, with TRBD2 matching over 8 bases. The CDR3 length is 17 residues. Per the germline V gene, CDR1 is MNHEY and CDR2 is SMNVEV (reference sequence). After removal of 3 bases from V and 0 bases from J, the junction contained 6 bases not matched to a gene. The CDR3 DNA is TGTGCCAGCAGTTTTCACGCTAGCGGGTCGAACACCGGGGAGCTGTTTTTT. It encodes CASSFHASGSNTGELFF.

The gene calls are TRBV27 and TRBJ2-1, with TRBD2 matching 8 bases. J lost 6 bases, V lost 5 bases, and 12 bases had no gene match. The CDR3 contains 16 residues. Germline V gene data show CDR1 as MNHEY and CDR2 as SMNVEV (reference sequence). For the CDR3, the DNA is TGTGCCAGCAGTCCCATAGCGGGGCCCCCAAGCAATGAGCAGTTCTTC. Translation: CASSPIAGPPSNEQFF.

V gene TRBV28 combines with J gene TRBJ2-7; 12 nucleotides agree with TRBD2. CDR3 size: 17 residues. The V and J ends lost 4 bases and 0 bases, in that order; junction bases with no gene match: 7. Germline V gene sequence: CDR1 MDHEN, CDR2 SYDVKM. CDR3: CASSSPGLAGLSYEQYF. The CDR3 region has the DNA TGTGCCAGCAGTTCTCCGGGACTAGCGGGTCTCTCCTACGAGCAGTACTTC.